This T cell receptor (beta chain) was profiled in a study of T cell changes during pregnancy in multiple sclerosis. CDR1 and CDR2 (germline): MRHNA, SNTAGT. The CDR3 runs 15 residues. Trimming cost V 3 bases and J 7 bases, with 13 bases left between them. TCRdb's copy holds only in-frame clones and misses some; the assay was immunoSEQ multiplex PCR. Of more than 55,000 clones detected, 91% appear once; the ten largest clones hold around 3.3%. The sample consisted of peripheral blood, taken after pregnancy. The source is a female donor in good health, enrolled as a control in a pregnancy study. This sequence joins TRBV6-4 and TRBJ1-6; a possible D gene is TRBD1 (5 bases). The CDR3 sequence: CASSETDRENSPLHF. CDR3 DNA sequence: TGTGCCAGCAGTGAAACCGACAGAGAGAATTCACCCCTCCACTTT.